A single sample gave rise to the 20 T cell receptor beta chains below, sequenced in a study of post-analysis software for immune sequencing data (dated by TCRdb to about 2015). What the research found in general, with its limitations: Patients showed significantly higher frequencies than controls for a handful of TRBV segments, among them TRBV5-6, TRBV5-1 and TRBV20-1.

Receptors were amplified or captured by PCR. The run used an Illumina HiSeq 2500. To reduce PCR and sequencing biases, unique molecular identifiers were incorporated into the TCR beta cDNA libraries. TCRdb cleaned the public reads at Q25 with fastp, built clones with MiXCR and kept in-frame beta chains. Entries are consolidated by CDR3 protein sequence, retaining the most common genes and DNA. The sample table records under 650,000 distinct CDR3 sequences; around 44% of these occur just once. The top ten clones comprise about 1.5% of the sample. These receptors have no known antigen. Specimen: blood. Receptors were obtained from a girl between 10 and 17 years old with multiple sclerosis.

Concerning this clonotype: A read error may account for a junction end that differs from germline. This chain joins TRBV18 and TRBJ2-5, with 12 nucleotides matching TRBD1. The end of the DNA fits TRBJ2-7 better, so the J call may be wrong. The germline CDR1 and CDR2 sequences are KGHSH and LQKENI. The CDR3 contains 16 residues. CDR3 loop: CACSPIGRDRGREQYF. The DNA for the CDR3 is TGTGCCTGCTCACCTATAGGTAGGGACAGGGGGCGCGAGCAGTACTTC.

The chain joins TRBV5-5 to TRBJ1-5; possibly TRBD1 for D (5 bases). This CDR3 comprises 17 residues. The V and J ends lost 4 bases and 0 bases respectively, with 17 bases between them. Germline V lookup: CDR1 SGHKS, CDR2 YYEKEE (reference sequence). CDR3 nucleotide sequence: TGTGCCAGCAGCCCGTCCTCTAGGGGCTATAGCAATCAGCCCCAGCATTTT. Amino acid sequence: CASSPSSRGYSNQPQHF.

The rearrangement links TRBV27 to TRBJ2-7, with D unclear. The CDR3 has 14 residues. Per the germline V gene, CDR1 is MNHEY and CDR2 is SMNVEV (reference sequence). V lost 6 bases to trimming and J lost 3 bases, with 15 bases between them. DNA for the CDR3: TGTGCCAGCAGCCTCGCGTGGCAGGACTACGAGCAGTACTTC. It codes for CASSLAWQDYEQYF.

This clonotype has only a few counts. The V and J genes are TRBV4-1 and TRBJ1-2, with D unclear. The V gene lost 2 bases and the J gene lost 8 bases, with 15 bases spanning the gap. From germline, CDR1 is MGHRA and CDR2 YSYEKL. The CDR3 is made up of 14 amino acids. CDR3 residues: CASSQRTIMGGYTF. The CDR3 coding sequence is TGCGCCAGCAGCCAAAGGACTATAATGGGGGGCTACACCTTC.

This clonotype was seen only a few times. The chain uses TRBV12-3 or TRBV12-4 and TRBJ2-5, with D possibly being TRBD2 (6 bases). V was trimmed by 7 bases and J by 3 bases, leaving 12 bases between them. The CDR3 spans 13 residues. The CDR3 region is CASTASGEETQYF. DNA for the CDR3: TGTGCCAGCACCGCCTCGGGGGAAGAGACCCAGTACTTC.

This chain connects TRBV5-1 to TRBJ2-1, with 11 bases identical to TRBD2. The CDR3 is 16 residues long. J was trimmed by 6 bases and V by 0 bases; bases with no gene match: 5. Germline CDR1 reads SGHRS; CDR2 reads YFSETQ. The CDR3 coding sequence is TGCGCCAGCAGCTTGGGTAGCGGGAGGGCCTTCAATGAGCAGTTCTTC. Translating gives CASSLGSGRAFNEQFF.

This clonotype occurred a few times. The chain employs TRBV9 and TRBJ2-5; TRBD2 is a possible D gene (6 bases). Germline loops: CDR1 SGDLS, CDR2 YYNGEE. The CDR3 is made up of 17 amino acids. The V end was cut by 4 bases, the J end by 5 bases, with 24 bases between. The CDR3 sequence is CASSPSKASAWGETQYF. The CDR3 DNA reads TGTGCCAGCAGCCCATCCAAGGCTAGCGCCTGGGGTGAGACCCAGTACTTC.

For this clonotype: One end of the junction fails to match germline, which may point to a read error. V gene TRBV7-7 combines with J gene TRBJ1-6; D unresolved. From germline, CDR1 is SSHAT and CDR2 FNYEAQ (reference sequence). The length of the CDR3 is 13 residues. CDR3 nucleotides: TGTGCTAGCAGCTTAAACGTAGAGACACCCCTCCACTTT. This gives the protein CASSLNVETPLHF.

The chain is built from TRBV7-9 and TRBJ1-2, with a weak D call TRBD1 (5 bases). The V end lost 5 bases, the J end lost 4 bases, and 14 bases lay between the germline ends. The germline CDR1 and CDR2 sequences are SEHNR and FQNEAQ (reference sequence). The CDR3 covers 14 residues. The CDR3 loop reads CASSTGRTLYGYTF. The CDR3, as DNA: TGTGCCAGCAGCACAGGACGGACCCTCTATGGCTACACCTTC.

Note on this clonotype: Germline and junction disagree at one end, which may indicate a read error. The chain uses TRBV6-1 and TRBJ2-4; D is unresolved. CDR3 length equals 17 residues. Germline-derived CDR1 and CDR2 are MNHNS and SASEGT. The CDR3 region has the DNA TGTGCCAGCAGTGACATCGGTTCCTTCATAGCCCAAAACATTCAGTACTTC. It encodes CASSDIGSFIAQNIQYF.

This clonotype was seen a single time. The V and J genes are TRBV5-6 and TRBJ2-3, with TRBD2 matching 11 bases. Germline CDR1 and CDR2: SGHDT and YYEEEE. CDR3 size: 15 residues. V lost 4 bases and J lost 2; bases outside the gene matches: 3. In DNA, the CDR3 is TGTGCCAGCAGCGCGGGACTAGCGGACACAGATACGCAGTATTTT. Encoded protein: CASSAGLADTDTQYF.

With respect to this clonotype: As the CDR3 is not closed by the conserved phenylalanine or tryptophan, this likely results from a read error. The V gene is TRBV12-3 or TRBV12-4, the J gene TRBJ2-3; 10 nucleotides align to TRBD1. V lost 2 bases and J lost 4; bases outside the gene matches: 9. This CDR3 has 17 residues. CDR3 coding DNA: TGTGCCAGCAGTTTAAGTGGGACAGGGGCGAGCGCAGATACGCAGTATTCT. It yields the protein CASSLSGTGASADTQYS.

This clonotype was seen a single time. For the CDR3, the DNA is TGTGCCAGCAGCCAAGCGCGGTACGGGGGCTACACCTTC. Protein product: CASSQARYGGYTF. This chain links TRBV3-1 with TRBJ1-2; D is ambiguous. Trimming cost V 1 base and J 8 bases, with 11 bases left between them. In germline, CDR1 is LGHDT, CDR2 YNNKEL (reference sequence). The CDR3 consists of 13 residues.

This clonotype has more than one count but fewer than ten. The chain has TRBV5-5 and TRBJ2-3; 7 nucleotides match TRBD1. Germline-derived CDR1 and CDR2 are SGHKS and YYEKEE (reference sequence). Trimming cost V 6 bases and J 4 bases; bases outside gene matches: 14. The CDR3 loop spans 16 amino acids. DNA for the CDR3: TGTGCCAGCATCCCTGTTGGGGTACAGGGGTCAGATACGCAGTATTTT. Translation gives CASIPVGVQGSDTQYF.

The genes are TRBV7-9 and TRBJ1-2, with TRBD1 matching 10 bases. This CDR3 spans 16 amino acids. CDR1 and CDR2 from the germline V gene are SEHNR and FQNEAQ (reference sequence). J was trimmed by 7 bases and V by 4 bases; bases with no gene match: 12. CDR3 protein: CASSYPIETGGGGYTF. CDR3 in DNA: TGTGCCAGCAGCTATCCCATAGAGACAGGGGGCGGTGGCTACACCTTC.

The chain carries TRBV4-1 and TRBJ2-1; possibly TRBD2 for D (6 bases). With 2 bases removed from V and 3 bases from J, the gap between germline ends came to 17 bases. The CDR3 has 17 amino acids. Germline V gene lookup returns CDR1 MGHRA and CDR2 YSYEKL. The CDR3 DNA reads TGCGCCAGCAGCCAAATTGGACGAGCGGGTCTCTACAATGAGCAGTTCTTC. This translates into CASSQIGRAGLYNEQFF.

This chain uses TRBV9 with TRBJ1-4, with unresolved D. The CDR3 sequence is 16 residues long. V was clipped by 4 bases and J by 1 base, with 14 bases between them. Germline V gene sequence: CDR1 SGDLS, CDR2 YYNGEE. The CDR3 DNA reads TGTGCCAGCAGCCTAGGCCAGCTGATAACTAATGAAAAACTGTTTTTT. It yields the protein CASSLGQLITNEKLFF. The variable domain in full, completed from reference TRBV9 and TRBJ1-4, reads DSGVTQTPKHLITATGQRVTLRCSPRSGDLSVYWYQQSLDQGLQFLIQYYNGEERAKGNILERFSAQQFPDLHSELNLSSLELGDSALYFCASSLGQLITNEKLFFGSGTQLSVL.

The V call is TRBV20-1, the J call TRBJ1-1; 8 bases are a match to TRBD1. The V gene's germline CDR1 is DFQATT and CDR2 SNEGSKA (reference sequence). This CDR3 comprises 14 residues. V gave up 6 bases and J gave up 0 bases; unmatched junction bases: 6. Here the CDR3 DNA reads TGCAGTGCAAGACAGGGGAACATGAACACTGAAGCTTTCTTT. Its translation is CSARQGNMNTEAFF.

As to this clonotype: Since a much larger clone is just one base distant, this may be a read error. The rearrangement uses TRBV7-2 and TRBJ1-2; D is uncertain. This CDR3 comprises 15 residues. CDR1 and CDR2 from the germline V gene are SGHTA and FQGNSA. CDR3 in amino acids: CASGLFVGTNYGYTF. As DNA, the CDR3 is TGTGCCAGCGGCTTATTTGTGGGAACTAACTATGGCTACACCTTC.

This rearrangement joins TRBV20-1 to TRBJ2-1, with D tentatively TRBD2 (6 bases). V was cut by 2 bases and J by 9 bases, with 14 bases left in between. The CDR3 is 13 amino acids. Germline values: CDR1 DFQATT, CDR2 SNEGSKA (reference sequence). CDR3 sequence (DNA): TGCAGTGCTAGACCCCCAGGGCGGGGTGAGCAGTTCTTC. This sequence encodes CSARPPGRGEQFF.